This T cell receptor beta chain stems from a study of monozygotic twins with inflammatory bowel disease. Study results and limitations: Compared with healthy co-twins, IBD patients showed reduced TCRbeta repertoire diversity by inverse Simpson.

Remarks on this clonotype: Its target is unknown.

After re-calling the 5' RACE reads, TCRdb lists one entry per CDR3 protein, DNA absent. Recorded here are under 130,000 distinct CDR3 sequences; the top ten clones represent around 1.9%. Per germline, CDR1 SGHRS and CDR2 YFSETQ. The CDR3 runs 15 residues. Sequencing was performed on blood. The chain couples TRBV5-1 to TRBJ1-5. The receptor's source is a human donor with ulcerative colitis or Crohn's disease, or a healthy co-twin of an affected twin (not recorded which). CDR3 loop: CASSEQHGPNQPQHF.